This passage covers 10 T cell receptor beta chains from one sample sequenced in a study of blood T cell repertoires in COVID-19. Sequencing was performed with immunoSEQ multiplex PCR; in TCRdb, only in-frame clones are kept and a portion is missing. The data contain under 250,000 clones, approximately 86% of them singletons. Sequencing was performed on PBMCs or T cells enriched from blood (not recorded which). Receptor source: a woman under 40 with acute COVID-19.

The J gene is TRBJ1-4, the V gene TRBV19; maybe TRBD1 (5 bases). From germline, CDR1 is LNHDA and CDR2 SQIVND (reference sequence). V was pared by 6 bases and J by 0 bases, with 11 bases between. The CDR3 spans 15 residues. The CDR3 protein is CASRIGGPTNEKLFF. DNA for the CDR3: TGTGCCAGTAGAATCGGGGGTCCAACTAATGAAAAACTGTTTTTT. The full variable domain, its missing parts supplied by reference TRBV19 and TRBJ1-4, is DGGITQSPKYLFRKEGQNVTLSCEQNLNHDAMYWYRQDPGQGLRLIYYSQIVNDFQKGDIAEGYSVSREKKESFPLTVTSAQKNPTAFYLCASRIGGPTNEKLFFGSGTQLSVL.

The genes are TRBV30 and TRBJ1-6; D not certain. The CDR3 has 14 amino acids. The germline V and J ends were trimmed by 3 bases and 5 bases, with 11 bases remaining between them. Germline V gene lookup returns CDR1 GTSNPN and CDR2 SVGIG (reference sequence). The CDR3 nucleotides are TGTGCCTGGAGCGAAGGCGGGGATAATTCACCCCTCCACTTT. Its translation: CAWSEGGDNSPLHF.

This clone was recorded once. The same CDR3 can be traced to other DNA sequences in this sample. This sequence joins TRBV5-5 and TRBJ2-4; D not certain. The CDR3 extends over 14 amino acids. V lost 0 bases and J 1 base, leaving 5 bases between the germline ends. CDR1 is SGHKS, CDR2 YYEKEE, per germline (reference sequence). The CDR3 loop reads CASSLDSAKNIQYF. Here the CDR3 DNA reads TGTGCCAGCAGCTTGGACAGCGCCAAAAACATTCAGTACTTC.

This chain uses TRBV10-1 with TRBJ2-2; D is perhaps TRBD2 (5 bases). Trimming took off 2 bases at V and 6 bases at J, with 7 bases between the two ends. This CDR3 is 13 amino acids long. CDR1 and CDR2 (germline): WNHNN, SYGVQD (reference sequence). The CDR3 DNA sequence: TGCGCCAGCAGTGAGATGGGAGCCGGGGAGCTGTTTTTT. Amino acids: CASSEMGAGELFF.

The gene calls are TRBV2 and TRBJ2-5; D remains ambiguous. This CDR3 has 11 amino acids. Trimming took 7 bases from V and 4 from J, leaving 7 bases between them. CDR1 and CDR2 from the germline V gene are SNHLY and FYNNEI. This CDR3 is CASTPSETQYF. The DNA for the CDR3 is TGTGCCAGCACCCCTTCAGAGACCCAGTACTTC.

This sequence joins TRBV27 and TRBJ1-5; tentatively, D is TRBD1 (5 bases). The germline CDR1 and CDR2 sequences are MNHEY and SMNVEV (reference sequence). The CDR3 length is 17 residues. V lost 1 base to trimming and J lost 0 bases, with 13 bases between them. The CDR3 coding sequence is TGTGCCAGCAGTTTATTCCTGACAGCTTATAGCAATCAGCCCCAGCATTTT. As protein: CASSLFLTAYSNQPQHF.

As regards this clone: This sample also contains other DNA sequences that code for the same CDR3. The chain joins TRBV24-1 to TRBJ1-2; tentatively, D is TRBD1 (6 bases). Between the trimmed V and J ends, which lost 4 bases and 7 bases, there was a span of 9 bases. CDR1 KGHDR and CDR2 SFDVKD come from the germline V gene. The CDR3 length is 12 residues. The CDR3 DNA sequence: TGTGCCACCAGTGACCCAGGGGTTGGCTACACCTTC. Residues: CATSDPGVGYTF.

This clone was observed many times. This chain joins TRBV10-3 and TRBJ1-3; D possibly corresponds to TRBD1 (6 bases). CDR3 length equals 18 residues. Per the germline V gene, CDR1 is ENHRY and CDR2 is SYGVKD. The V and J ends lost 4 bases and 5 bases respectively, with 24 bases between them. Here the CDR3 DNA reads TGTGCCATCAGTGCCGGGGGAGGGACAACCGGAACCAGAAACACCATATATTTT. Residues: CAISAGGGTTGTRNTIYF.

V usage is TRBV11-2 and J usage is TRBJ1-1; D unclear. Between the trimmed V and J ends, which lost 0 bases and 4 bases, there was a span of 9 bases. The CDR3 totals 14 residues. Germline assignment: CDR1 SGHAT and CDR2 FQNNGV. The CDR3 here is CASSLEAGGTEAFF. The CDR3 region has the DNA TGTGCCAGCAGCTTAGAGGCAGGAGGCACTGAAGCTTTCTTT.

The rearrangement links TRBV5-6 to TRBJ2-7; maybe TRBD1 (6 bases). The CDR3 spans 12 residues. Germline assignment: CDR1 SGHDT and CDR2 YYEEEE. The V and J ends lost 0 bases and 7 bases respectively, with 8 bases between them. The CDR3 spells CASSLVRGEQYF. DNA of the CDR3: TGTGCCAGCAGCTTGGTCAGGGGTGAGCAGTACTTC.